This T cell receptor (beta chain) is from a study of OX40 agonist ivuxolimab in advanced cancers. Study context: In this cohort, patients received ivuxolimab, an agonistic anti-OX40 (CD134) antibody. Study results and limitations: At doses 0.1 to 3.0 mg/kg, CD4+ and CD8+ clones expanded. Expanded peripheral T-cell antigen specificity went undetermined. The mean number of expanded clones was higher in CD8+ T cells than in CD4+.

This clone was recorded only once. Its antigen is undetermined. This CDR3 spans 17 amino acids. CDR1 and CDR2 (germline): SGHTA, FQGTGA. V shed 4 bases and J shed 0 bases, with 15 bases lying between them. Method: immunoSEQ multiplex PCR; TCRdb's copy keeps in-frame clones and lacks some. The sample carries tens of thousands of clones, about 92% recorded once. The clonotype was recovered from an adult with an advanced solid tumor such as melanoma, head and neck, liver or kidney cancer. The source was CD4+ or CD8+ T cells sorted from blood, collected in a trial of the OX40 agonist ivuxolimab. V usage is TRBV7-3 and J usage is TRBJ2-2; D is perhaps TRBD2 (6 bases). The CDR3 DNA is TGTGCCAGCAGCTCAGCAGGCGGGGACGCGAACACCGGGGAGCTGTTTTTT. Amino acids: CASSSAGGDANTGELFF.